This TCR beta chain is drawn from a study of cytomegalovirus exposure and HLA in healthy donors (dated 2017 in TCRdb). At the level of the whole study: According to an earlier analysis of 550 to 700 of the donors, about 180 million T cells yielded some 120 million unique TCR beta sequences and less than 300 Gb of sequence data. Of the 398 genotyped donors, roughly 80% were placed in the genetic ancestry cluster associated with self-reported Caucasian donors. In a later genetic analysis, genome-wide SNP genotypes for about 55% of the 666 donors were used, and that subset was treated as a discovery cohort. Four or five DR-DQ haplotypes were treated as single units for association and clustering because of strong linkage in the cohort. About 320 gigabases of sequencing data and roughly 90 million unique TCR sequences were included in an early release covering roughly 600 HLA-typed donors. High-throughput TCR immunosequencing, statistical association of individual TCRs with disease status, and machine learning were combined to predict cytomegalovirus infection status. The study aimed to test whether signatures of past pathogen exposure could be identified by cataloging public T cell receptors. Donor age, sex, ethnicity and CMV serostatus were compiled alongside the repertoire data. The study used immunosequencing to profile the T cell repertoires of several hundred subjects and linked those repertoires to cytomegalovirus serostatus. Besides the first cohort of roughly 640 subjects, a separate validation cohort made up of roughly 120 different subjects was used. A later analysis re-examined previously published TCR beta repertoires from several hundred donors and added high-resolution HLA genotyping to investigate patterns of TCR occurrence. Every repertoire in the discovery cohort had been generated on one and the same sequencing platform. In the later analysis, no new phenotypic data were used to find candidate immune exposures; instead, reliance was placed on TCR beta sequences and their occurrence across donors. On average, around 240,000 unique TCR beta nucleotide sequences were sequenced per donor among a few hundred genotyped donors of the cohort, with roughly 18% of those sequences being non-productive. Typing coverage differed by locus: A, B, C, DRB1 and DQB1 were typed in roughly 629-630 donors, DQA1 in about 500, DPA1 in approximately 610, and DPB1 in just under 490. Class I and class II HLA loci were covered by the typing at four-digit resolution. In an earlier analysis of a few hundred of the donors, high-throughput TCR beta sequencing was used to judge whether each TCR beta V gene segment behaved as functional or pseudogenic.

Comments on this clone: Its antigen target is currently unknown. No qualities accompany the bases; no much larger clone lies one base away.

Libraries were constructed by the immunoSEQ multiplex PCR assay. A mixture of 60 forward primers for TCR Vbeta segments and 13 reverse primers for TCR Jbeta segments was used in the multiplex PCR. A multiplex PCR assay on genomic DNA amplified the CDR3 region of rearranged TCR beta genes. The Illumina HiSeq System was used to sequence the amplified TCR beta libraries as 87-base-pair reads. The authors' analysis ran thus. Across the 670 or so repertoires, a later analysis counted 80 million or so unique TCR beta chains, around 11 million of which were shared by at least two donors. Raw reads were error-corrected and collapsed into unique sequences with a nearest-neighbor algorithm that merged closely related sequences to remove PCR and sequencing errors. V, D and J gene segments were assigned by aligning CDR3 sequences to IMGT reference sequences. For a sequence to be retained, a match of at least six nucleotides to both a V gene segment and a J gene segment was required. A rearrangement was called productive if the CDR3 had no stop codons and remained in frame with V and J, and every other rearrangement was called non-productive. CDR3 was defined by IMGT convention, running from the second conserved V-encoded cysteine to the conserved J-encoded phenylalanine. In an earlier analysis of 550 to 650 of the donors, sequences lacking an unambiguous match to a single V gene segment were excluded. In an earlier analysis of several hundred of the donors, V segments were called functional above 56.7% productive rearrangements and were called segregating when the between-donor standard deviation exceeded 5%. A statistical classification framework was developed to diagnose cytomegalovirus status using the catalog of TCR beta chain sequences. In a later analysis, TCR nucleotide sequences were compared against IMGT/GENE-DB human TR gene sequences so that V and J genes could be assigned. In a later analysis, CDR3 sequences and most-parsimonious VDJ recombination scenarios were assigned using the TCRdist pipeline. In a later analysis, each TCR beta chain was defined by its CDR3 amino acid sequence together with its V-gene family, and reads lacking a unique V-gene family were excluded. A later analysis removed 500 to 600 highly shared, low-generation-probability nucleotide sequences to deal with suspected cross-contamination and a sequencing artifact. In a later analysis, a clonal expansion index was calculated for each public chain from normalized within-repertoire ranks of inferred template counts. In a later analysis, generation probabilities were computed using a VDJ recombination model fitted to out-of-frame rearrangements, and the results were checked against IGoR. A later analysis scored TCR-TCR, TCR-HLA and TCR-CMV co-occurrence with hypergeometric tests, applying a repertoire-size bias correction to TCR pairs. To estimate false discovery rates, a later analysis permuted the HLA or CMV assignments 20 times. In a later analysis, co-occurring TCRs were grouped using DBSCAN, with TCRdist sequence similarity added in when clustering inside HLA-allele-positive subsets. Repertoires with fewer than 30,000 or more than 120,000 public chains were left out of co-occurrence clustering, as were about 5 repertoires with anomalous nucleotide sharing. The clones in this table, taken by TCRdb from immuneACCESS, are in-frame only. Not every clone is retained; where verified, under half of the shortfall comes from an unresolved V gene, and the cause of the rest is unknown. The DNA was the basis for D and trimming; V, J and clone size are from that table. The sample records about 98,000 clones, around 75% of which are singletons. About 10% of the sample belongs to the ten largest clones.

The cohort was made up of approximately 670 healthy bone marrow donors. At the time of sampling, every cohort member was nominally healthy, though immune exposures that went unrecorded were likely present. The donor was CMV seropositive and belonged to the group of 270 or so seropositive cohort members. A peripheral blood sample was collected from each donor, and TCR beta sequencing was performed on peripheral blood mononuclear cells. The Qiagen DNeasy Blood Extraction Kit was used to extract genomic DNA from the blood cell samples. The germline V gene (reference sequence) gives CDR1 as MNHEY and CDR2 as SMNVEV. V is cut by 3 bases and J by 6 bases, and the space between the germline ends is 12 bases. The CDR3 measures 13 amino acids from cysteine to phenylalanine. Only CDR3 DNA is held: 39 bases, read in frame from base 1. General findings and caveats noted by the study authors: This cohort had only TCR beta chains sequenced, and the lack of alpha or paired-chain data limited which features could be detected. While some public TCRs were present in many individuals, most TCR sequences turned up only very rarely across donors. Roughly uniform sequencing depth across donors was assumed in presence/absence analyses, although this assumption may not hold. Fewer than 20 rarely observed V segments, including chromosome 9 orphons, were excluded from the earlier analysis of some 590 of the donors because counts were too low. The study listed approximately 150 TCR beta chains as associated with cytomegalovirus. In a later analysis, 16,951 TCR beta sequences were associated with specific HLA alleles at a false discovery rate of 0.05. Compared with equally common non-associated chains, HLA-associated TCR beta chains in a later analysis were more clonally expanded and had lower generation probabilities. According to a later analysis, parvovirus B19, influenza, CMV and Epstein-Barr virus appeared linked to several top co-occurrence clusters. The 87-base-pair reads could not distinguish some IMGT-functional V segments, including TRBV6-2 and TRBV6-3, so those segments were excluded. In an earlier analysis of several hundred of the donors, most TCR beta V segments were observed in productive rearrangements about 90% or about 30% of the time, broadly matching IMGT annotations. A later analysis found that most CMV-associated TCR beta chains appeared HLA-restricted, with HLA associations seemingly driven largely by CMV exposure. HLA typing was unavailable for some donors at each locus, so association tests used only the typed subset. An association between a missense DCLRE1C variant and V-gene and J-gene trimming of TCR beta chains was found in a later genetic analysis and replicated in an independent cohort. Strong co-occurrence of HLA alleles, especially DR and DQ, made assigning TCR associations to individual alleles difficult. A cluster of highly shared sequence variants was judged likely to be a technical artifact of the sequencing pipeline. Linkage disequilibrium might explain the correlated functional status among segregating V segments, but an unknown experimental factor could not be excluded. A further reported finding was that TCR beta sequences accurately predicted the HLA-A and HLA-B alleles for most subjects in the first cohort. The authors suggested that the approach could potentially be extended to other disease states and immunological phenotypes. According to a later genetic analysis, donors in an Asian-associated ancestry cluster had fewer N-insertions in productive TCRs than the approximately 630-donor mean. The classifier was reported to diagnose cytomegalovirus status with high specificity and sensitivity in both the original cohort and the validation cohort. In a later analysis, the rate of TCR association differed among HLA loci, with DRB1 alleles having the most associated TCRs and HLA-C alleles having the fewest. In vitro tests confirmed that three of the cytomegalovirus-associated TCR beta chains recognize cytomegalovirus antigens. CMV serostatus was the only immune exposure information available for the cohort.

Recombination connected TRBV27 to TRBJ2-7; the D gene is possibly TRBD1, with 6 bases matching. This clonotype was obtained from a man younger than 35 in good health and CMV-seropositive. Sequencing was carried out using PBMCs. The nucleotides are TGTGCCAGCAGTTTCGGAGTGGGGGCCGAGCAGTACTTC. This yields the protein CASSFGVGAEQYF.